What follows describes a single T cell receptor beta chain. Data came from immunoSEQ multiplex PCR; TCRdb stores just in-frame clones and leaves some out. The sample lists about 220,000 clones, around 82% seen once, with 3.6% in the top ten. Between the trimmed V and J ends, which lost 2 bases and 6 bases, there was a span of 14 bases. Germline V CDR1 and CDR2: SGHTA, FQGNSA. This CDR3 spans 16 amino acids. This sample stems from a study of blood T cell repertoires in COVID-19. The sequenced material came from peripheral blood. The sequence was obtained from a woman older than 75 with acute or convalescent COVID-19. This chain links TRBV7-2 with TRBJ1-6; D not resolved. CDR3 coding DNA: TGTGCCAGCAGCTTATCGAGCGGCAAGGTTAATTCACCCCTCCACTTT. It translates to CASSLSSGKVNSPLHF.